These 3 T cell receptor beta chains came from one sample sequenced in a study of cytomegalovirus exposure and HLA in healthy donors. Both 60 Vbeta primers and 13 Jbeta primers went into the PCR. Sequenced by immunoSEQ multiplex PCR; TCRdb stores in-frame clones only, minus some. The table shows about 130,000 clones, with around 8.5% occurring only once. The sequenced sample was PBMCs. These receptors were obtained from a man aged 35 to 55 in good health and CMV-seronegative.

This clone was recorded at least ten times. The chain employs TRBV13 and TRBJ2-7; 7 nucleotides line up with TRBD1. The CDR3 consists of 15 residues. Germline V gene data show CDR1 as PRHDT and CDR2 as FYEKMQ (reference sequence). V dropped 5 bases and J dropped 8; count of bases not matched to a gene: 15. The CDR3 DNA is TGTGCCAGCAGCCCGATTGGAGCAGGGGGTCGGCAGCAGTACTTC. It codes for CASSPIGAGGRQQYF.

This clone was detected a few times. The rearrangement links TRBV7-2 to TRBJ2-1, with D possibly matching TRBD1 (6 bases). The CDR3 contains 15 residues. Germline assignment: CDR1 SGHTA and CDR2 FQGNSA. Trimming cost V 1 base and J 7 bases, with 14 bases left between them. Here the CDR3 reads CASSLGVRGMNEQFF. The CDR3 nucleotides are TGTGCCAGCAGCTTAGGGGTCAGGGGAATGAATGAGCAGTTCTTC.

This clone has more than one count but fewer than ten. This sequence joins TRBV4-3 and TRBJ2-3, with a weak D call TRBD1 (6 bases). Trimming removed 0 bases at V and 2 bases at J, with 9 bases between. The CDR3 extends over 15 amino acids. Germline V gives CDR1 LGHNA, CDR2 YSLEER. The CDR3 reads CASSQDTGFTDTQYF. DNA of the CDR3: TGCGCCAGCAGCCAAGATACAGGGTTCACAGATACGCAGTATTTT.